The 32 T cell receptor beta chains below all came from one sample that was sequenced in a study of T cells after posttransplantation cyclophosphamide. The assay was immunoSEQ multiplex PCR, and TCRdb's table has in-frame clones only and misses some. There are some 13,000 clones in the sample, none observed a single time. A marrow graft followed busulfan-fludarabine conditioning, with cyclophosphamide on days +3 and +4. The material was PBMCs, obtained after allogeneic stem cell transplant with posttransplant cyclophosphamide. These receptors were obtained from a female patient in her thirties or forties who received an allogeneic stem cell transplant from a related donor, was CMV-positive, and had acute GVHD only. The T cells may come from the graft donor.

The table lists this clone with many counts. The chain combines TRBV10-3 with TRBJ2-1, with 15 bases lining up with TRBD2. This CDR3 region has 16 residues. The V gene's germline CDR1 is ENHRY and CDR2 SYGVKD. V shed 5 bases and J 6 bases; nucleotides not matched to a gene: 5. CDR3 nucleotide sequence: TGTGCCATCAGTCCAGGACTAGCGGGAGGGTTCAATGAGCAGTTCTTC. Translated: CAISPGLAGGFNEQFF.

This clone was observed many times. This chain uses TRBV19 with TRBJ2-1; 9 positions agree with TRBD2. The ends lost 3 bases at V and 8 bases at J; junction bases unmatched: 8. This CDR3 has 15 amino acids. CDR1 is LNHDA and CDR2 is SQIVND in the germline V gene (reference sequence). The CDR3 nucleotides read TGTGCCAGTAGTATTAGGGCGGGAGGGGTCGATGAGCAGTTCTTC. Translation: CASSIRAGGVDEQFF. Complete variable domain (other parts from reference TRBV19 and TRBJ2-1): DGGITQSPKYLFRKEGQNVTLSCEQNLNHDAMYWYRQDPGQGLRLIYYSQIVNDFQKGDIAEGYSVSREKKESFPLTVTSAQKNPTAFYLCASSIRAGGVDEQFFGPGTRLTVL.

The chain joins TRBV29-1 to TRBJ2-3, with 12 bases aligning to TRBD2. This CDR3 region has 17 residues. From germline, CDR1 is SQVTM and CDR2 ANQGSEA. Trimming cost V 0 bases and J 9 bases; bases outside gene matches: 13. CDR3 nucleotide sequence: TGCAGCGTTGAAGATGAAGCGGCTAGCGGGAGGGCCTTGACGCAGTATTTT. Encoded protein: CSVEDEAASGRALTQYF.

This clone showed up many times. This chain joins TRBV6-5 and TRBJ1-1; 7 positions agree with TRBD1. This CDR3 contains 13 residues. Trimming cost V 4 bases and J 5 bases; bases outside gene matches: 4. Germline-derived CDR1 and CDR2 are MNHEY and SVGAGI. The CDR3 DNA is TGTGCCAGCAGTTTAAACAGGGGTACTGAAGCTTTCTTT. Its protein product is CASSLNRGTEAFF.

The V and J genes are TRBV29-1 and TRBJ2-5, with D possibly matching TRBD1 (6 bases). The germline V and J ends were trimmed by 7 bases and 3 bases, with 15 bases remaining between them. This CDR3 spans 13 amino acids. The germline CDR1 and CDR2 sequences are SQVTM and ANQGSEA. CDR3 region: CSATSGVEETQYF. The CDR3 DNA sequence: TGCAGCGCCACGTCAGGGGTAGAAGAGACCCAGTACTTC.

The gene calls are TRBV4-1 and TRBJ2-6; 11 positions match TRBD1. V shed 6 bases, J shed 3 bases, and the junction held 19 bases outside the gene matches. This CDR3 spans 21 amino acids. Germline V lookup: CDR1 MGHRA, CDR2 YSYEKL. The CDR3 spells CASSLINGKGQGAGGANVLTF. The CDR3 DNA follows: TGCGCCAGCAGTTTAATAAACGGGAAAGGACAGGGGGCAGGTGGGGCCAACGTCCTGACTTTC.

This clone was recorded at least ten times. The chain has TRBV6-5 and TRBJ1-2; weak D call: TRBD1 (5 bases). Germline V lookup: CDR1 MNHEY, CDR2 SVGAGI. The V end lost 2 bases, the J end lost 8 bases, and 12 bases lay between the germline ends. There are 13 residues in the CDR3. The CDR3 nucleotides read TGTGCCAGCAGTTACGGCAGGGCCCGGGGCTACACCTTC. Residues: CASSYGRARGYTF.

The chain links TRBV27 to TRBJ2-3, with a weak D call TRBD1 (6 bases). Germline V lookup: CDR1 MNHEY, CDR2 SMNVEV (reference sequence). This CDR3 spans 20 amino acids. The V gene lost 6 bases and the J gene lost 3 bases, with 31 bases spanning the gap. In nucleotides, the CDR3 is TGTGCCAGCAGAACACAACAGGGTCGGTTAAGGCCATGGGAAACAGATACGCAGTATTTT. Translating it yields CASRTQQGRLRPWETDTQYF.

This clone has just a few counts. V gene TRBV27 combines with J gene TRBJ2-7, with unresolved D. V dropped 0 bases and J dropped 3 bases, with 12 bases sitting between them. CDR1 is MNHEY and CDR2 is SMNVEV in the germline V gene (reference sequence). The CDR3 spans 15 residues. CDR3 protein: CASSLSSRSNYEQYF. The CDR3 nucleotides read TGTGCCAGCAGTTTATCTTCGAGGTCCAACTACGAGCAGTACTTC.

This clone was seen repeatedly, ten times or more. This sequence joins TRBV18 and TRBJ1-1; D might be TRBD1 (5 bases). The germline V and J ends were trimmed by 6 bases and 6 bases, with 20 bases remaining between them. Germline CDR1 and CDR2: KGHSH and LQKENI. This CDR3 is built from 15 residues. The CDR3 DNA follows: TGTGCCAGCTCCCAAGAACAAGGAGGGGACCCTGAAGCTTTCTTT. This gives the protein CASSQEQGGDPEAFF.

This clone was seen ten or more times. The rearrangement uses TRBV29-1 and TRBJ1-3, with 12 bases aligning to TRBD1. The germline V gene encodes CDR1 SQVTM and CDR2 ANQGSEA. The CDR3 consists of 12 residues. Trimming cost V 6 bases and J 8 bases; bases outside gene matches: 2. Here the CDR3 reads CSVRDRGHTIYF. CDR3 sequence (DNA): TGCAGCGTCAGGGACAGGGGGCACACCATATATTTT.

This clone was observed at least ten times. The V call is TRBV7-3, the J call TRBJ2-1; 7 bases match TRBD2. J was trimmed by 5 bases and V by 2 bases; bases with no gene match: 3. The CDR3 covers 14 residues. Germline CDR1 and CDR2: SGHTA and FQGTGA. This chain's CDR3 is CASSLGLEHNEQFF. CDR3 nucleotide sequence: TGTGCCAGCAGCTTAGGACTAGAACACAATGAGCAGTTCTTC.

This clone was detected ten times or more. The gene calls are TRBV19 and TRBJ2-2; 8 nucleotides agree with TRBD1. Losses at the gene ends were 9 bases for V and 8 bases for J; bases not matched to a gene: 11. From germline, CDR1 is LNHDA and CDR2 SQIVND (reference sequence). The CDR3 spans 14 residues. In DNA form, the CDR3 reads TGTGCCAGCCAAACAGGGGGGATGTTGGGGGAGCTGTTTTTT. This sequence encodes CASQTGGMLGELFF.

This clone was detected many times. The rearrangement uses TRBV6-5 and TRBJ2-3; TRBD2 aligns across 8 bases. The V and J ends lost 7 bases and 8 bases, in that order; junction bases with no gene match: 8. CDR1 MNHEY and CDR2 SVGAGI come from the germline V gene. The CDR3 totals 13 residues. The DNA for the CDR3 is TGTGCCAGCACTCAAGGACTAGCCGGTACGCAGTATTTT. Translating gives CASTQGLAGTQYF.

This clone was counted only a few times. The J gene is TRBJ2-1, the V gene TRBV7-9, with 11 bases that match TRBD1. V lost 1 base and J lost 7; bases outside the gene matches: 12. This CDR3 has 18 residues. The germline gives CDR1 SEHNR, CDR2 FQNEAQ (reference sequence). CDR3 DNA sequence: TGTGCCAGCAGCTTAGTCGGTCGGTTTGGGACAGGGGGAAATGAGCAGTTCTTC. Its protein is CASSLVGRFGTGGNEQFF.

This clone was detected many times. The chain joins TRBV13 to TRBJ2-2, with a weak D call TRBD2 (5 bases). This CDR3 contains 17 residues. V gave up 1 base and J gave up 0 bases, with 12 bases separating them. Germline CDR1 reads PRHDT; CDR2 reads FYEKMQ (reference sequence). The CDR3 region has the DNA TGTGCCAGCAGCTTAGCTCTAGCAGACGCGAACACCGGGGAGCTGTTTTTT. The encoded protein is CASSLALADANTGELFF.

This clone was seen ten or more times. The V and J genes are TRBV4-1 and TRBJ2-2; possibly TRBD2 for D (6 bases). Deletions cut 8 bases from V and 2 bases from J, with 12 bases between. In germline, CDR1 is MGHRA, CDR2 YSYEKL. The CDR3 has 14 amino acids. The CDR3 spells CASQGLANTGELFF. As DNA, the CDR3 is TGCGCCAGCCAGGGACTTGCTAACACCGGGGAGCTGTTTTTT.

The table lists this clone with many counts. The chain carries TRBV6-1 and TRBJ2-2; D ambiguous. Per the germline V gene, CDR1 is MNHNS and CDR2 is SASEGT. This CDR3 has 13 amino acids. V dropped 0 bases and J dropped 7 bases, with 6 bases sitting between them. Written as DNA, the CDR3 is TGTGCCAGCAGTGAAGCCTTCCTCGGGGAGCTGTTTTTT. Translated, it gives CASSEAFLGELFF.

At least ten counts were recorded for this clone. The chain links TRBV5-1 to TRBJ2-3; no firm D call. Germline assignment: CDR1 SGHRS and CDR2 YFSETQ. Trimming shortened V by 3 bases and J by 0 bases, and 8 bases separated the two germline ends. This CDR3 is 14 amino acids long. The CDR3 protein is CASSSGFSTDTQYF. The CDR3, as DNA: TGCGCCAGCAGCTCGGGTTTTAGCACAGATACGCAGTATTTT.

This clone was detected many times. CDR3 in amino acids: CASSQGSSGGETQYF. The DNA of the CDR3 is TGTGCCAGCAGCCAAGGCTCTTCGGGGGGAGAGACCCAGTACTTC. The genes are TRBV6-6 and TRBJ2-5, with 7 bases fitting TRBD2. The CDR3 is 15 amino acids. Trimming took 6 bases from V and 4 from J; bases not matched to a gene: 11. Germline V gene lookup returns CDR1 MNHNY and CDR2 SVGAGI (reference sequence).

This clone has only a few counts. The chain links TRBV18 to TRBJ2-1; TRBD2 aligns across 7 bases. The CDR3 runs 16 residues. CDR1 is KGHSH, CDR2 LQKENI, per germline. V was clipped by 0 bases and J by 10 bases; unmatched bases: 12. CDR3 region: CASSPPSSGRLGEQFF. In nucleotides, the CDR3 is TGTGCCAGCTCACCACCGTCTAGCGGAAGACTCGGGGAGCAGTTCTTC.

This clone was counted ten times or more. This chain joins TRBV7-3 and TRBJ2-7; TRBD1 agrees at 8 bases. The trim removed 1 base at V and 2 bases at J, leaving 4 bases unmatched. CDR1 and CDR2 (germline): SGHTA, FQGTGA. The length of the CDR3 is 15 residues. CDR3 bases: TGTGCCAGCAGCTTAAAGGGGACAGGCGCCTACGAGCAGTACTTC. As protein: CASSLKGTGAYEQYF.

This clone came up many times. V gene TRBV11-3 combines with J gene TRBJ2-1; TRBD2 agrees at 7 bases. Trimming took 0 bases from V and 0 from J; bases not matched to a gene: 2. The CDR3 has 16 amino acids. CDR1 and CDR2 from the germline V gene are SGHNT and YENEEA. CDR3: CASSLEGTNSYNEQFF. The CDR3 DNA follows: TGTGCCAGCAGCTTAGAAGGGACTAACTCCTACAATGAGCAGTTCTTC.

This clone was counted at least ten times. This rearrangement joins TRBV11-2 to TRBJ2-5; D unclear. The CDR3 covers 13 residues. Deletions cut 7 bases from V and 7 bases from J, with 16 bases between. Per the germline V gene, CDR1 is SGHAT and CDR2 is FQNNGV. CDR3 region: CASTIGPRLTQYF. CDR3 in DNA: TGTGCCAGCACCATCGGTCCGAGGTTGACCCAGTACTTC.

This clone was counted between two and nine times. The gene calls are TRBV6-4 and TRBJ2-7; D unclear. Deletions cut 4 bases from V and 3 bases from J, with 4 bases between. The CDR3 has 11 amino acids. Germline values: CDR1 MRHNA, CDR2 SNTAGT. The CDR3: CASSAFYEQYF. CDR3 DNA: TGTGCCAGCAGTGCCTTCTACGAGCAGTACTTC.

At least ten counts were recorded for this clone. The chain is built from TRBV28 and TRBJ2-7, with D possibly TRBD1 on 6 matching bases. V was trimmed by 5 bases and J by 3 bases, leaving 11 bases between them. CDR1 and CDR2 from the germline V gene are MDHEN and SYDVKM. The CDR3 spans 13 residues. As DNA, the CDR3 is TGTGCCAGCAGTCCGGGACAACTCTACGAGCAGTACGTC. Translated, it gives CASSPGQLYEQYV.

This clone was observed many times. The J gene is TRBJ1-2, the V gene TRBV29-1; no definite D call. Germline CDR1 reads SQVTM; CDR2 reads ANQGSEA. This CDR3 spans 12 amino acids. Between the trimmed V and J ends, which lost 7 bases and 6 bases, there was a span of 15 bases. The CDR3: CSAGLGWDGYTF. The DNA for the CDR3 is TGCAGCGCCGGACTCGGCTGGGATGGCTACACCTTC.

The rearrangement joins TRBV5-1 to TRBJ2-5; 10 bases line up with TRBD2. V was pared by 1 base and J by 4 bases, with 7 bases of the junction left unmatched. The CDR3 runs to 16 residues. The V gene's germline CDR1 is SGHRS and CDR2 YFSETQ. The CDR3 nucleotides are TGCGCCAGCAGCTTGTTTAGCGGGGGGATCGGAGAGACCCAGTACTTC. Its protein product is CASSLFSGGIGETQYF.

The chain has TRBV6-9 and TRBJ2-3, with unresolved D. CDR1 and CDR2 from the germline V gene are MNHGY and SVAAGI. This CDR3 has 14 residues. V was trimmed by 7 bases and J by 1 base, leaving 12 bases between them. Here the CDR3 DNA reads TGTGCCAGCACCCCCGGCGGAGGCACAGATACGCAGTATTTT. Translation: CASTPGGGTDTQYF.

This clone appeared many times. The chain carries TRBV19 and TRBJ2-5; perhaps TRBD2 as D (5 bases). The CDR3 consists of 16 residues. V was cut by 0 bases and J by 5 bases, with 16 bases left in between. Germline V gene data show CDR1 as LNHDA and CDR2 as SQIVND (reference sequence). The CDR3 coding sequence is TGTGCCAGTAGTATAGATCCTGGGAGTACCTGGGAGACCCAGTACTTC. It translates to CASSIDPGSTWETQYF. Drawing the rest from reference TRBV19 and TRBJ2-5, the complete variable domain is DGGITQSPKYLFRKEGQNVTLSCEQNLNHDAMYWYRQDPGQGLRLIYYSQIVNDFQKGDIAEGYSVSREKKESFPLTVTSAQKNPTAFYLCASSIDPGSTWETQYFGPGTRLLVL.

This clone came up many times. J is TRBJ2-7 and V is TRBV7-8; TRBD1 matches 7 bases. Germline assignment: CDR1 SGHVS and CDR2 FQNEAQ. Trimming removed 5 bases from V and 3 bases from J; junction bases left unmatched: 4. The CDR3 totals 13 residues. Here the CDR3 DNA reads TGTGCCAGCAGCGCCGGGACAGACTACGAGCAGTACTTC. This sequence encodes CASSAGTDYEQYF.

This clone was seen ten or more times. The chain couples TRBV27 to TRBJ1-4, with D hard to call. V lost 6 bases and J lost 5, with 7 bases in between. CDR3 length: 12 amino acids. Germline V gives CDR1 MNHEY, CDR2 SMNVEV (reference sequence). The CDR3 nucleotides read TGTGCCAGCAGGGGAGCAAATGAAAAACTGTTTTTT. The encoded protein is CASRGANEKLFF.